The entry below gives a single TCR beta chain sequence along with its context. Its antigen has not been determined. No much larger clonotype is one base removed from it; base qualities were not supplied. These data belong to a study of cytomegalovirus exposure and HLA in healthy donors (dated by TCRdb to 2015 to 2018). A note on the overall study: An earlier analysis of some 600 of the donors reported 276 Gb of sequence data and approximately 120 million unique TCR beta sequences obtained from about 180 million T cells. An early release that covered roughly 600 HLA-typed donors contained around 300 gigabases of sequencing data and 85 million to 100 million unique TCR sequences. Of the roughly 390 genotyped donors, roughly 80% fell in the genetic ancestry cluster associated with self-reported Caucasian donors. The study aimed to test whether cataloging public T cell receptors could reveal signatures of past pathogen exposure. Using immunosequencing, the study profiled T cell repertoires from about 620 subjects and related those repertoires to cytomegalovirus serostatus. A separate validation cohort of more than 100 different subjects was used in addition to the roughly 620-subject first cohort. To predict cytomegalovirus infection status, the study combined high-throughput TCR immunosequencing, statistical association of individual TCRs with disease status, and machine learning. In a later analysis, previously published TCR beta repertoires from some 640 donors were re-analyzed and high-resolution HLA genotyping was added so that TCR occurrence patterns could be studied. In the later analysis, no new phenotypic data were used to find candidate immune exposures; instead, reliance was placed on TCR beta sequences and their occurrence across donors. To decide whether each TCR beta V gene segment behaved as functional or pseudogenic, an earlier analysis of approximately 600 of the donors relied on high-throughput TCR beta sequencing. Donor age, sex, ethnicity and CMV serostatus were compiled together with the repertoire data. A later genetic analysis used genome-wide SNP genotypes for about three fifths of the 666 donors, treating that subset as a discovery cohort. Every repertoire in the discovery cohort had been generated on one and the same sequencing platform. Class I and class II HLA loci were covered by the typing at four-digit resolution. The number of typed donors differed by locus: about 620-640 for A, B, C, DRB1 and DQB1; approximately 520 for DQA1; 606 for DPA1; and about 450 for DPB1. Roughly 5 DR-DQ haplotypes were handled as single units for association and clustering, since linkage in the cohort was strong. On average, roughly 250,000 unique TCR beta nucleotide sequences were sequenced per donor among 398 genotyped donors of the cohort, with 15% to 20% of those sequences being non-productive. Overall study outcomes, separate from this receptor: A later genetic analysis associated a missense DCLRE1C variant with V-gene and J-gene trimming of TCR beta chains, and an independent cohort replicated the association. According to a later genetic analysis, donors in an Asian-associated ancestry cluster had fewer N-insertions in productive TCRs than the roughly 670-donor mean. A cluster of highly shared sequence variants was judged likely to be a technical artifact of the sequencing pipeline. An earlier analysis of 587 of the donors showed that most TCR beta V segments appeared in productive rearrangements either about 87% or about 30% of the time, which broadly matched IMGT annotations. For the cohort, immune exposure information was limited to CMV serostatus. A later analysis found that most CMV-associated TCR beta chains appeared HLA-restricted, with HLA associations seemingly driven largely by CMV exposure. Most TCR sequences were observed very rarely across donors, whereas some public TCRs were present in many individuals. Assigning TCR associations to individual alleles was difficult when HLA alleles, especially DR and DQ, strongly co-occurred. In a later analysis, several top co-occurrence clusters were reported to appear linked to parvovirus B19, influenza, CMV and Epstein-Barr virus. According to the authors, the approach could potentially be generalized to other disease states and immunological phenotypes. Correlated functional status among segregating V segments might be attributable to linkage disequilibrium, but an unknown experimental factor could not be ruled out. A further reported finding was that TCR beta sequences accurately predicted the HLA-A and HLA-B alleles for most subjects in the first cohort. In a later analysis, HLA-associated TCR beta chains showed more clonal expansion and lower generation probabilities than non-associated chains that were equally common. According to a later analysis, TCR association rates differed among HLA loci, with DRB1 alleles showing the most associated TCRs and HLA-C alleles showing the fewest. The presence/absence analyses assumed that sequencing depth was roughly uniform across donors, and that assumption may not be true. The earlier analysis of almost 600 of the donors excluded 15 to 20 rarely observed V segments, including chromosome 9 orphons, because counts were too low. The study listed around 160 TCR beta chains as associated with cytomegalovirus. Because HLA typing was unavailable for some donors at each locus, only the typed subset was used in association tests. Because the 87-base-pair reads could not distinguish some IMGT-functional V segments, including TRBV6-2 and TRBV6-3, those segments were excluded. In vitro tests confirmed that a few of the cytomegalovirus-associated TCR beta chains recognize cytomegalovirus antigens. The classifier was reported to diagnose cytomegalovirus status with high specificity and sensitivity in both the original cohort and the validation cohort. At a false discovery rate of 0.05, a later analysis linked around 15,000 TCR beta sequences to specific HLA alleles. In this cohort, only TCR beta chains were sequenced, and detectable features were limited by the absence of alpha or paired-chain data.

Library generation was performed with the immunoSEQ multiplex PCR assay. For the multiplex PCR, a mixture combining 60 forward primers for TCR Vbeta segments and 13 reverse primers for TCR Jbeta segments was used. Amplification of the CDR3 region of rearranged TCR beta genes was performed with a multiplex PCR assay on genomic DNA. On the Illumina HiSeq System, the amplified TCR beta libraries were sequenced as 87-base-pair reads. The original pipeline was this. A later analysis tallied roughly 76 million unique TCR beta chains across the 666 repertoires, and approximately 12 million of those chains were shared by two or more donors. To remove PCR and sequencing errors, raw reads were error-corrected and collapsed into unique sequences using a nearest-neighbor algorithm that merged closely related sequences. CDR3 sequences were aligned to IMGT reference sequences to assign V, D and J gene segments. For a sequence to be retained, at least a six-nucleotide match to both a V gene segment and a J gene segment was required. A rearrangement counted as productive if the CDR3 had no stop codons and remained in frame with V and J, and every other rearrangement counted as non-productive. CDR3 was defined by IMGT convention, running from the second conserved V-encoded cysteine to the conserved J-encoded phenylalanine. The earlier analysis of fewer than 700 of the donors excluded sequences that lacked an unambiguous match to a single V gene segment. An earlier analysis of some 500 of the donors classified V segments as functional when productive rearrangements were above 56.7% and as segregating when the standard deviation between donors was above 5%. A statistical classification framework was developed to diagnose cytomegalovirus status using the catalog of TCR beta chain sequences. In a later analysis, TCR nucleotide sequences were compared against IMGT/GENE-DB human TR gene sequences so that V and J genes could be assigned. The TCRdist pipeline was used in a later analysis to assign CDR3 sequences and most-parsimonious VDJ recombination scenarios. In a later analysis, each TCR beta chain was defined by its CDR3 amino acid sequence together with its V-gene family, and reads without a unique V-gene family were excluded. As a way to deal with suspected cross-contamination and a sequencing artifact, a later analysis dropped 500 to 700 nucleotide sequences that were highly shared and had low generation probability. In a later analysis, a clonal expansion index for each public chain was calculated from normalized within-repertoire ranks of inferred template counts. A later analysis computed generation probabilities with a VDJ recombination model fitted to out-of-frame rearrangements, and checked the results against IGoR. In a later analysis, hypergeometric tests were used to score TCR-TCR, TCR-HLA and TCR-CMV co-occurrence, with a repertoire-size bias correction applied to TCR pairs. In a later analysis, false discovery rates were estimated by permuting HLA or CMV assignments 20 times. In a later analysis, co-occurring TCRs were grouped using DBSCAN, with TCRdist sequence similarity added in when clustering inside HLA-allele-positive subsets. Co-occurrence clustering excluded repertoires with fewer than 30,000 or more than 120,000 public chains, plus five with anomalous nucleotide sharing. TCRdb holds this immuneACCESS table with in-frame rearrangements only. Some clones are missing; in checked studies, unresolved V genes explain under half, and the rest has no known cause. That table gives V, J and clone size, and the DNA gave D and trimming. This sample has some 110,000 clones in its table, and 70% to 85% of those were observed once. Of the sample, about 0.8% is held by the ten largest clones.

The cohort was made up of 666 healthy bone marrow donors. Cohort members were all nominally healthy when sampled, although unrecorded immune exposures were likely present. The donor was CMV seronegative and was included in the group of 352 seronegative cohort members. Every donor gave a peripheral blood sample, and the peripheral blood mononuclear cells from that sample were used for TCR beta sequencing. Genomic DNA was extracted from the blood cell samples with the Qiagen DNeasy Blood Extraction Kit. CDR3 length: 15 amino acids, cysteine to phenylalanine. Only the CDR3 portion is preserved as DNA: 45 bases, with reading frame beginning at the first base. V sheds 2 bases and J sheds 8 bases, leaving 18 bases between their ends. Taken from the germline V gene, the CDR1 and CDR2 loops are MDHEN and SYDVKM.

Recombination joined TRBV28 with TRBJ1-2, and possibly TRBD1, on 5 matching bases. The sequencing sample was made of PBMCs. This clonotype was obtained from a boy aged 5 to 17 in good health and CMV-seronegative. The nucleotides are TGTGCCAGCAGTTTAGGGGCAGTACTGGCCGGCGGCTACACCTTC. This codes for CASSLGAVLAGGYTF.